This T cell receptor beta chain is from a study of shared clonotypes between healthy human individuals. Study-wide points: The rarefaction results pointed to incomplete sorted-subset sequencing despite large depth.

Concerning this clone: The antigen remains undetermined.

V was trimmed by 6 bases and J by 9 bases, leaving 10 bases between them. Germline CDR1 reads LNHNV; CDR2 reads YYDKDF (reference sequence). This CDR3 is built from 11 residues. Repertoires were generated with immunoSEQ multiplex PCR, while TCRdb's copy carries only in-frame clones and drops some. The sample lists about 2.3 million clones; 93% were seen once. The source material was naive CD4+ T cells from PBMCs. Subset denoted: CD45RA+ positively selected. The source is a young man in good health. Some clones in this sample may be carry-over from other donors' samples. The chain recombines TRBV15 with TRBJ2-3; no definite D call. This chain's CDR3 is CATREVSTQYF. Here the CDR3 DNA reads TGTGCCACCAGGGAAGTTTCCACGCAGTATTTT.